The 2 T cell receptor beta chains below were found in one sample sequenced in a study of regulatory T cells in long-lasting Graves disease. Time point of the sample: persistent/refractory GD, antithyroid drugs over 5 years with positive TRAb. The TCR library used RNA extracted from PBMCs. To make TCR beta libraries, researchers used iRepertoire HTBI primers and Arm-PCR of CDR3 regions. In TCRdb, the multiplex PCR reads were re-called with MiXCR into one record per CDR3 protein. The table records over 450,000 distinct CDR3 sequences, roughly 21% of them present only once. Source: peripheral blood mononuclear cells (PBMCs), taken when the disease was refractory, from a patient treated with antithyroid drugs. These receptors all come from a female donor with Graves disease.

This clonotype occurred many times. V usage is TRBV28 and J usage is TRBJ1-1; D is unclear. V gave up 2 bases and J gave up 2 bases, with 18 bases separating them. The germline CDR1 and CDR2 sequences are MDHEN and SYDVKM. This CDR3 comprises 17 residues. The CDR3 DNA sequence: TGTGCCAGCAGTTTAGACCGGTTCGGGCGGAGAAACACTGAAGCTTTCTTT. Its translation: CASSLDRFGRRNTEAFF.

Ten or more counts support this clonotype. The chain couples TRBV7-2 to TRBJ1-6; no clear D. In germline, CDR1 is SGHTA, CDR2 FQGNSA. Trimming left V 3 bases short and J 10 bases short, with 10 bases between. This CDR3 comprises 13 residues. The CDR3 sequence: CASSLGGVSPLHF. In DNA, the CDR3 is TGTGCCAGCAGCTTGGGTGGGGTCTCACCCCTCCACTTT. Drawing the rest from reference TRBV7-2 and TRBJ1-6, the complete variable domain is GAGVSQSPSNKVTEKGKDVELRCDPISGHTALYWYRQSLGQGLEFLIYFQGNSAPDKSGLPSDRFSAERTGGSVSTLTIQRTQQEDSAVYLCASSLGGVSPLHFGNGTRLTVT.